These T cell receptor beta chains were read from a single sample in a study of control samples from healthy donors and cancer patients. Some clones are missing from TCRdb's copy, which holds only in-frame ones; the method was immunoSEQ multiplex PCR. Here the sample spans about 410,000 clones, 90% being singletons. Specimen: PBMCs. The receptors shown here come from a man between 35 and 55 years old with head and neck cancer. Each CDR3 is given with its conserved first and last residue. The order of the fields is clone size, D gene, J gene, V gene, CDR3 DNA, CDR3 protein. D genes are given only for firm matches. Only some rows state a clone size, as once, few, many or a class for expanded clones.

- | TRBD1 | TRBJ1-1 | TRBV28 | TGTGCCAGCAGTATAAGACAGGGGGTTGTCACTGAAGCTTTCTTT | CASSIRQGVVTEAFF
few | - | TRBJ2-6 | TRBV2 | TGTGCCGTTAGCGCCATCCTTTCTGGGGCCAACGTCCTGACTTTC | CAVSAILSGANVLTF
few | - | TRBJ1-2 | TRBV10-3 | TGTGCCATCAGTGAGTCCCCAAACTATGGCTACACCTTC | CAISESPNYGYTF
- | TRBD1 | TRBJ2-6 | TRBV6-1 | TGTGCCAGCAGTGAAGGTCAGGGGGCGGCTGGGGCCAACGTCCTGACTTTC | CASSEGQGAAGANVLTF
- | TRBD2 | TRBJ2-5 | TRBV11-1 | TGTGCCAGCAGCTTAATAGCGGGAGGGCCCAGGGAGACCCAGTACTTC | CASSLIAGGPRETQYF
- | - | TRBJ2-1 | TRBV11-3 | TGTGCCAGCAGCTGGGCGAGCTCCTACAATGAGCAGTTCTTC | CASSWASSYNEQFF
- | TRBD2 | TRBJ2-5 | TRBV29-1 | TGCAGCGTTCGACTAGCGGGGGGCCCCCAAGAGACCCAGTACTTC | CSVRLAGGPQETQYF
- | - | TRBJ1-1 | TRBV27 | TGTGCCAGCAGTCCGAAGGCGCTAGGGGGAGGGACTGAAGCTTTCTTT | CASSPKALGGGTEAFF
- | TRBD1 | TRBJ2-2 | TRBV2 | TGTGCCAGCACCCCCCCGGGACAGGGAAACACCGGGGAGCTGTTTTTT | CASTPPGQGNTGELFF
- | TRBD2 | TRBJ2-1 | TRBV3-1/TRBV3-2 | TGTGCCAGCAGCCCAGACCCTTGGACTAGCCTCAACAATGAGCAGTTCTTC | CASSPDPWTSLNNEQFF
- | - | TRBJ2-7 | TRBV28 | TGTGCCAGCGGACAGCTAAGCTCCTACGAGCAGTACTTC | CASGQLSSYEQYF
- | TRBD1 | TRBJ1-2 | TRBV27 | TGTGCCAGCAGTTACGCAGGGGGCGCCTATGGCTACACCTTC | CASSYAGGAYGYTF
- | - | TRBJ1-1 | TRBV24-1 | TGTGCCACCAGTGACCACAAGACAGCGAACACTGAAGCTTTCTTT | CATSDHKTANTEAFF
- | - | TRBJ2-1 | TRBV7-8 | TGTGCCAGCAGCTTAGCTTCCGACCGTAATGAGCAGTTCTTC | CASSLASDRNEQFF
- | - | TRBJ2-7 | TRBV30 | TGTGCCGGAGGGGGCTACGAGCAGTACTTC | CAGGGYEQYF
- | TRBD1 | TRBJ1-4 | TRBV6-5 | TGTGCCAGCAGTTACCGAGGGACAGTGATGAATGAAAAACTGTTTTTT | CASSYRGTVMNEKLFF
- | TRBD1 | TRBJ2-7 | TRBV7-9 | TGTGCCAGCAGCGGGGTGGGACAGACCAACTACGAGCAGTACTTC | CASSGVGQTNYEQYF
- | TRBD1 | TRBJ1-2 | TRBV19 | TGTGCCAGTATACAGGGGGCGGCTTTCCCGTCTAACTATGGCTACACCTTC | CASIQGAAFPSNYGYTF
- | - | TRBJ2-3 | TRBV5-4 | TGTGCCAGCAGCTCGGCCAAGGACAGCCTTTCCACAGATACGCAGTATTTT | CASSSAKDSLSTDTQYF
- | - | TRBJ2-1 | TRBV7-2 | TGTGCCAGCAGCCAGGGGGGAACAGCCACTGGCAATGAGCAGTTCTTC | CASSQGGTATGNEQFF
- | TRBD1 | TRBJ1-1 | TRBV9 | TGTGCCAGCAGCGTAGAGGCAGGGGGCCCCCCGAACACTGAAGCTTTCTTT | CASSVEAGGPPNTEAFF
once | TRBD2 | TRBJ2-3 | TRBV13 | TGTGCCAGCAGCCCCCCAGCGGGAGGGCCGGATACGCAGTATTTT | CASSPPAGGPDTQYF
few | - | TRBJ1-1 | TRBV9 | TGTGCCAGCGCCCTCCGACAGAACACTGAAGCTTTCTTT | CASALRQNTEAFF
- | - | TRBJ2-1 | TRBV7-3 | TGTGCCAGCAGCTCACATCAATCTCGGGGGTTCGTTGAGCAGTTCTTC | CASSSHQSRGFVEQFF
- | - | TRBJ2-2 | TRBV5-5 | TGTGCCAGCAGCTTAGCCGCGGGGGAGCTGTTTTTT | CASSLAAGELFF
once | - | TRBJ1-5 | TRBV27 | TGTGCCAGCTCCACCCAGTACAATCAGCCCCAGCATTTT | CASSTQYNQPQHF
- | - | TRBJ1-5 | TRBV9 | TGTGCCAGCAGCGCTCTGGACCATCAGCCCCAGCATTTT | CASSALDHQPQHF